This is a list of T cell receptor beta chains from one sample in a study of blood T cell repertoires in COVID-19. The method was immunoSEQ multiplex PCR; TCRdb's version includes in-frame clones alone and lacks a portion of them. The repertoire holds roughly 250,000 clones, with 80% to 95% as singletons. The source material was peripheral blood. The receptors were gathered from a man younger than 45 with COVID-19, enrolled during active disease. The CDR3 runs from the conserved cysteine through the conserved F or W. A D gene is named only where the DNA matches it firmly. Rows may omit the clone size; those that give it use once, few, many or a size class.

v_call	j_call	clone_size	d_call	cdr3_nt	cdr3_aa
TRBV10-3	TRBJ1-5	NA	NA	TGTGCCATCAGCCCTTCTCCATACACCCCCCCCCAGCATTTT	CAISPSPYTPPQHF
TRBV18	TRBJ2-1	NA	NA	TGTGCCAGCTCACCAGGATCGGACAGTGGGGGGCAGTTCTTC	CASSPGSDSGGQFF
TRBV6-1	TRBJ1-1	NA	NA	TGTGCCAGCAGTGAAGCGGTTGAGTGGAACACTGAAGCTTTCTTT	CASSEAVEWNTEAFF
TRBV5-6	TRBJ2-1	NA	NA	TGTGCCAGCAGCTTGCTTTCGGCAGGGGATTACAATGAGCAGTTCTTC	CASSLLSAGDYNEQFF
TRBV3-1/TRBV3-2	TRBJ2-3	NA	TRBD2	TGTGCCAGCAGCTCGCGGGGGGGCCAAGATACGCAGTATTTT	CASSSRGGQDTQYF
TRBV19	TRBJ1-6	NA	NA	TGTGCCAGTAGTGTCGGGACTCTTAGTAATTCACCCCTCCACTTT	CASSVGTLSNSPLHF
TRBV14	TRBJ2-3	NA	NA	TGTGCCAGCAGCCAAGGTGTGGGGGGGGCCGGGGCAGATACGCAGTATTTT	CASSQGVGGAGADTQYF
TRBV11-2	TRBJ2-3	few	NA	TGTGCCAGCAGCTCAGGGACTGCGGAACCGACGCAGTATTTT	CASSSGTAEPTQYF
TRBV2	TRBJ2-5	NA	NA	TGTGCCAGCAGTCCCCGACAGGCCCAAGAGACCCAGTACTTC	CASSPRQAQETQYF
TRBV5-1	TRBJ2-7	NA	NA	TGCGCCAGCAGCTTGGAAGGGACATATGATTACGAGCAGTACTTC	CASSLEGTYDYEQYF
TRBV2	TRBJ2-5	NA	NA	TGTGCCAGCAGTGTAATTTACCAAGAGACCCAGTACTTC	CASSVIYQETQYF
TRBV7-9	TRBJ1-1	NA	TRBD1	TGTGCCAGCAGCCAACAGGGGGACACTGAAGCTTTCTTT	CASSQQGDTEAFF
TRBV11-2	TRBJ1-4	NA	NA	TGTGCCAGCAGCTTAGATCGAGTAAAACTGTTTTTT	CASSLDRVKLFF
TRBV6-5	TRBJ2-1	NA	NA	TGTGCCAGCAGTTACATGGGGCCCTACGATGAGCAGTTCTTC	CASSYMGPYDEQFF
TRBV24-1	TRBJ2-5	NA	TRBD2	TGTGCCACCAGTGATAGCGGGGGACCCCAAGAGACCCAGTACTTC	CATSDSGGPQETQYF
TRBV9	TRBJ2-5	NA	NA	TGTGCCAGCAGTCCTAACCCCCCAGGTAGCGGACAAGAGACCCAGTACTTC	CASSPNPPGSGQETQYF
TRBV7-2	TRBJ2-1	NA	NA	TGTGCCAGCAGCGCTAGGCTTCAGGGCTACAATGAGCAGTTCTTC	CASSARLQGYNEQFF
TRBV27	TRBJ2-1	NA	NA	TGTGCCAGCATCAACAGCTGGGCAGGGACTTGGAATGAGCAGTTCTTC	CASINSWAGTWNEQFF
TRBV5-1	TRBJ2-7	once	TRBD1	TGCGCCAGCAGCTTGACAGGGGGGACCTACGAGCAGTACTTC	CASSLTGGTYEQYF
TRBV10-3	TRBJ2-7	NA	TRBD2	TGTGCCATCGGGGCCGGTAGCGGGGGGCCTCACTACGAGCAGTACTTC	CAIGAGSGGPHYEQYF
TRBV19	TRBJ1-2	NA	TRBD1	TGTGCCAGTAGTACATTGGACAGGGAGGTTGGAGGCTACACCTTC	CASSTLDREVGGYTF
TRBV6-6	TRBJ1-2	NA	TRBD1	TGTGCCAGCAGTCCCAACAGGGGCCCTCTTAGTGGCTACACCTTC	CASSPNRGPLSGYTF
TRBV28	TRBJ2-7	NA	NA	TGTGCCAGCAGTTTACAGGCGGCAGGGGCCTTCTACGAGCAGTACTTC	CASSLQAAGAFYEQYF
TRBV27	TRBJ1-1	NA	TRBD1	TGTGCCAGCAGTCTGCACCGGGACAGCTTGGAAGCTTTCTTT	CASSLHRDSLEAFF
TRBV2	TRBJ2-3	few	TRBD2	TGTGCCAGCAGTTCTGAAGCGGGGGCCCCATATACGCAGTATTTT	CASSSEAGAPYTQYF
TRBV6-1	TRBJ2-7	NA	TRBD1	TGTGCCAGCAGTGGAAAACCGGGACAGGGATCCTACGAGCAGTACTTC	CASSGKPGQGSYEQYF
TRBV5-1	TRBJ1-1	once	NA	TGCGCCAGCAGCTTGGTGTCGGCAGGGGCCATGAACACTGAAGCTTTCTTT	CASSLVSAGAMNTEAFF
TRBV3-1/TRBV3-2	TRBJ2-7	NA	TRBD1	TGTGCCAGCAGCCCCCGGGACAGGGGGTTCTACGAGCAGTACTTC	CASSPRDRGFYEQYF
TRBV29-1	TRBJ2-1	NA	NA	TGCAGCGTTGAATGGGACACCTCCTACAATGAGCAGTTCTTC	CSVEWDTSYNEQFF
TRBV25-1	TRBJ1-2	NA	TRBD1	TGTGCCAGCAGTGAATTTGGGACAGGGGAAACGGGCTACACCTTC	CASSEFGTGETGYTF
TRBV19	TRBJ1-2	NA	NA	TGTGCCAGTAGTATACCAAGTACACGGACAGATAACTATGGCTACACCTTC	CASSIPSTRTDNYGYTF
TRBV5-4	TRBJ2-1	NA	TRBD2	TGTGCCAGCAGCTTGACACTAGCGGGCGACATTTCAAATGAGCAGTTCTTC	CASSLTLAGDISNEQFF
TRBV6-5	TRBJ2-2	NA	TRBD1	TGTGCCAGCAACCGACAGGGGGCGAACACCGGGGAGCTGTTTTTT	CASNRQGANTGELFF
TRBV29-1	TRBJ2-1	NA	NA	TGCAGCGTTGAGGTCACAATGCATGAGCAGTTCTTC	CSVEVTMHEQFF
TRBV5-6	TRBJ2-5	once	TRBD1	TGTGCCAGCAGTCGGGACAGGCGAGGGGAGACCCAGTACTTC	CASSRDRRGETQYF
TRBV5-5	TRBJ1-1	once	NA	TGTGCCAGCAGCTTGGGACACTCCACTGAAGCTTTCTTT	CASSLGHSTEAFF
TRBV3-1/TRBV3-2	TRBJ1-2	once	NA	TGTGCCAGCAGCCAGGGGAGGGGGGACACTCCCAGCTATGGCTACACCTTC	CASSQGRGDTPSYGYTF
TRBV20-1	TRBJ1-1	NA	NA	TGCAGTACACTTCGGGGTTCTGAAGCTTTCTTT	CSTLRGSEAFF
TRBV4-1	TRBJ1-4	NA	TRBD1	TGCGCCAGCAGTCGGGCAGGGGGCTTGAAAACTAATGAAAAACTGTTTTTT	CASSRAGGLKTNEKLFF
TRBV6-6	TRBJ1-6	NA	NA	TGTGCCAGCAGTCGACCGGTAACCTTGAGCTCCTATAATTCACCCCTCCACTTT	CASSRPVTLSSYNSPLHF
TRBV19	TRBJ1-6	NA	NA	TGTGCCAGTAGTATAGTTTTCCAGGGAAATTCACCCCTCCACTTT	CASSIVFQGNSPLHF
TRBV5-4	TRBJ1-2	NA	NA	TGTGCCAGCAATCAACCCGGGACGGGAGACTATGGCTACACCTTC	CASNQPGTGDYGYTF
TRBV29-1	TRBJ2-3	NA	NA	TGCAGCGTTGATGTCAATGGAGGGAGAACAGATACGCAGTATTTT	CSVDVNGGRTDTQYF
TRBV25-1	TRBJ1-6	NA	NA	TGTGCCAGCAGTGAACATCGGGAGGGTCACTCACCCCTCCACTTT	CASSEHREGHSPLHF
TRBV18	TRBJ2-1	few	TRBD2	TGTGCCAGCTCACCCTCCCTGGAGCGGGGGGGCTCCTTGTATGAGCAGTTCTTC	CASSPSLERGGSLYEQFF
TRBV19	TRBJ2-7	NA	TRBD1	TGTGCCAGTCGGGGGCCCGGGACAGGGGGATCCGAGCAGTACTTC	CASRGPGTGGSEQYF
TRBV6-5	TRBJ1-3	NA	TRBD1	TGTGCCAGCAGTTCAGTGACAGGGGATGATGGAAACACCATATATTTT	CASSSVTGDDGNTIYF
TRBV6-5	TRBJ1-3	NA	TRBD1	TGTGCCAGCAGTTACCTACAGGGGGGAAACACCATATATTTT	CASSYLQGGNTIYF
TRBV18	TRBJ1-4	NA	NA	TGTGCCAGCTCTCTACAGGCAACTAATGAAAAACTGTTTTTT	CASSLQATNEKLFF
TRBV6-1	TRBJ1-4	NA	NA	TGTGCCAGCAGTGAAGCCGTCATCGGCAGGGAACTGTTTTTT	CASSEAVIGRELFF
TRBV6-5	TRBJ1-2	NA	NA	TGTGCCAGCAGTCGCAACCAGGGGTATGGCTACACCTTC	CASSRNQGYGYTF
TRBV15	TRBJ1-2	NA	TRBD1	TGTGCCACCAGCTGGGACAGGGCGGCTGGCTACACCTTC	CATSWDRAAGYTF
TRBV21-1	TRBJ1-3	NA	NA	TGTGCCAGCAGCTCGGGACAGGGGGACTCTGGAAACACCATATATTTT	CASSSGQGDSGNTIYF
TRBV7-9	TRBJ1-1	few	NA	TGTGCCAGCCAAAAACAGGGTGACACTGAAGCTTTCTTT	CASQKQGDTEAFF
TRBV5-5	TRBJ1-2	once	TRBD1	TGTGCCAGCAGCTTGGCGGGACAGCCGATCTATGGCTACACCTTC	CASSLAGQPIYGYTF
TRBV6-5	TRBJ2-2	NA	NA	TGTGCCAGCAGCCGAGGCGGGGAGCTGTTTTTT	CASSRGGELFF
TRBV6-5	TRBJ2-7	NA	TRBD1	TGTGCCAGCAGTAGGGACAGGGGTTACGAGCAGTACTTC	CASSRDRGYEQYF
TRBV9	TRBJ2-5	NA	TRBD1	TGTGCCAGCAGTGGACAGGAGTACCAAGAGACCCAGTACTTC	CASSGQEYQETQYF
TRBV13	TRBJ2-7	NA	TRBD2	TGTGCCAGCAGCTCGGGGACTACTTACGAGCAGTACTTC	CASSSGTTYEQYF